The sequence of this T cell receptor beta chain was determined in a study of blood T cell repertoires in COVID-19. Study-wide context: Sites in the United States, Italy and Spain provided acute and convalescent COVID-19 samples. Sources were T cells, B-cell-depleted T cells, or PBMCs; the material itself was cDNA or gDNA.

In the original processing: Amplifying reference gene primers gave estimates of nucleated cell counts. Measured with immunoSEQ multiplex PCR; TCRdb has only the in-frame clones, and not every one. From that table come the V and J calls and clone size; the DNA was used to work out D and trimming. The repertoire holds roughly 92,000 clones, with 75% to 95% as singletons. In this sample, this clone turned up a few times. Germline assignment: CDR1 LNHDA and CDR2 SQIVND (reference sequence). There are 15 residues in the CDR3. V was clipped by 7 bases and J by 7 bases; unmatched bases: 14. Specimen: peripheral blood. This sequence joins TRBV19 and TRBJ1-2; 8 nucleotides match TRBD1. This sequence originates from a man in his fifties or sixties with acute or convalescent COVID-19. CDR3 protein: CASIRLAGGESGYTF. The CDR3 DNA is TGTGCCAGTATAAGGTTGGCAGGGGGCGAATCTGGCTACACCTTC.